The 13 T cell receptor beta chains given below trace back to one sample, sequenced in a study of Graves' ophthalmopathy and Graves' hyperthyroidism. Amplifying from RNA transcripts, the study obtained TCR beta CDR3 regions. The first round was an RT-PCR with HTBI primers, and the second round was a multiplex PCR. TCRdb re-called the multiplex PCR reads through MiXCR, storing one row per CDR3 protein. Among fewer than 650,000 distinct CDR3 sequences, about 20% were seen once, and the ten largest hold roughly 7.4%. Sample: peripheral blood. The receptor source for this set is a woman younger than 30 with stable Graves' hyperthyroidism. Some clones in this sample may be carry-over from other donors' samples.

This clonotype was observed many times. The chain recombines TRBV19 with TRBJ1-2; D remains ambiguous. Germline V gene data show CDR1 as LNHDA and CDR2 as SQIVND (reference sequence). Deletions cut 3 bases from V and 4 bases from J, with 6 bases between. This CDR3 region has 12 residues. The CDR3 DNA follows: TGTGCCAGTAGTATGGTGACCTATGGCTACACCTTC. Amino acid sequence: CASSMVTYGYTF.

This clonotype showed up just once. The CDR3 DNA follows: TGTGCCAGCAGTTCCAGGGGGGCTGACTATGGCTACACCTTC. Its protein product is CASSSRGADYGYTF. The rearrangement joins TRBV7-8 to TRBJ1-2; 7 bases are shared with TRBD1. Unmatched junction bases numbered 7, after V lost 6 bases and J lost 3 bases. Germline loops: CDR1 SGHVS, CDR2 FQNEAQ. CDR3 size: 14 residues.

This clonotype was seen many times. V gene TRBV5-1 combines with J gene TRBJ2-2; 11 bases align to TRBD2. V was clipped by 3 bases and J by 0 bases; unmatched bases: 10. This CDR3 has 19 amino acids. CDR1 is SGHRS, CDR2 YFSETQ, per germline. CDR3 in DNA: TGCGCCAGCAGCTCCCCACCGGGACTAGCGGAGGCGAACACCGGGGAGCTGTTTTTT. Translating gives CASSSPPGLAEANTGELFF.

This clonotype was observed at least ten times. Here the CDR3 DNA reads TGTGCCAGCAGTTCACACAGCGGCATGAACACTGAAGCTTTCTTT. Protein sequence: CASSSHSGMNTEAFF. The V and J genes are TRBV28 and TRBJ1-1; D is unclear. V lost 4 bases and J 0 bases, leaving 12 bases between the germline ends. The CDR3 is 15 residues long. CDR1 is MDHEN, CDR2 SYDVKM, per germline. Variable domain in full (rest from reference TRBV28 and TRBJ1-1): DVKVTQSSRYLVKRTGEKVFLECVQDMDHENMFWYRQDPGLGLRLIYFSYDVKMKEKGDIPEGYSVSREKKERFSLILESASTNQTSMYLCASSSHSGMNTEAFFGQGTRLTVV.

This chain connects TRBV11-2 to TRBJ2-4; D possibly corresponds to TRBD2 (5 bases). CDR3 length: 16 amino acids. Trimming removed 1 base from V and 0 bases from J, with 10 bases in between. Germline CDR1 reads SGHAT; CDR2 reads FQNNGV. CDR3: CASSLGGPRAKNIQYF. The CDR3, as DNA: TGTGCCAGCAGCTTAGGAGGGCCCAGAGCCAAAAACATTCAGTACTTC.

This chain joins TRBV29-1 and TRBJ1-1; TRBD1 is a possible D gene (5 bases). With 5 bases removed from V and 0 bases from J, the gap between germline ends came to 10 bases. The germline CDR1 and CDR2 sequences are SQVTM and ANQGSEA. The CDR3 contains 13 residues. The CDR3 loop reads CSVTRDLNTEAFF. The CDR3 DNA reads TGCAGCGTTACAAGGGACCTGAACACTGAAGCTTTCTTT.

This clonotype has ten or more counts. The rearrangement uses TRBV12-3 or TRBV12-4 and TRBJ2-5, with a weak D call TRBD1 (6 bases). V gave up 1 base and J gave up 5 bases, with 8 bases separating them. CDR3 length: 13 residues. The CDR3 protein is CASSLGRGETQYF. The CDR3 bases are TGTGCCAGCAGTTTAGGAAGGGGGGAGACCCAGTACTTC.

This clonotype showed up many times. A read error may account for a junction end that differs from germline. The rearrangement links TRBV11-2 to TRBJ2-7; D is ambiguous. The CDR3 is 11 amino acids. Germline V gives CDR1 SGHAT, CDR2 FQNNGV. Here the CDR3 reads CASSLKFEFEF. The CDR3, as DNA: TGTGCCAGCAGCTTAAAGTTCGAGTTCGAGTTC.

This chain joins TRBV6-5 and TRBJ1-5; D is uncertain. Germline assignment: CDR1 MNHEY and CDR2 SVGAGI. The CDR3 length is 15 residues. Trimming removed 0 bases from V and 7 bases from J, with 13 bases in between. The CDR3 here is CASSYSIHREQPQHF. The CDR3 DNA follows: TGTGCCAGCAGTTACTCGATCCACCGGGAGCAGCCCCAGCATTTT.

This clonotype has just a few counts. V usage is TRBV3-1 and J usage is TRBJ2-7; D possibly corresponds to TRBD1 (6 bases). This CDR3 region has 15 residues. Trimming took 6 bases from V and 3 from J, leaving 18 bases between them. Germline V gene lookup returns CDR1 LGHDT and CDR2 YNNKEL (reference sequence). CDR3 protein: CASSPFPGQIYEQYF. The CDR3 nucleotides read TGTGCCAGCAGTCCCTTCCCCGGACAGATCTACGAGCAGTACTTC.

In its sample, this clonotype was seen many times. J is TRBJ1-2 and V is TRBV15, with D unclear. V was trimmed by 1 base and J by 4 bases, leaving 7 bases between them. From germline, CDR1 is LNHNV and CDR2 YYDKDF (reference sequence). There are 13 residues in the CDR3. CDR3 sequence (DNA): TGTGCCACCAGCAGAGGAGGCCTCTATGGCTACACCTTC. Translating it yields CATSRGGLYGYTF.

The rearrangement joins TRBV6-2 or TRBV6-3 to TRBJ1-5, with no clear D. From germline, CDR1 is MNHEY and CDR2 SVGEGT. The CDR3 is made up of 15 amino acids. Trimming stripped 7 bases from V and 0 bases from J, with 13 bases between. In DNA, the CDR3 is TGTGCCAGCAACTCACAAGGAGCTAGCAATCAGCCCCAGCATTTT. Translated, it gives CASNSQGASNQPQHF.

The V and J genes are TRBV29-1 and TRBJ2-7, with 7 positions matching TRBD1. CDR3 size: 13 residues. The V and J ends lost 4 bases and 2 bases, in that order; junction bases with no gene match: 5. CDR1 is SQVTM, CDR2 ANQGSEA, per germline. The CDR3 region is CSVVPTGAYEQYF. The CDR3 DNA reads as TGCAGCGTTGTCCCCACAGGGGCCTACGAGCAGTACTTC.